A selection of T cell receptor beta chains follows, all from one sample in a study of cytomegalovirus exposure and HLA in healthy donors. TCRdb's copy holds only in-frame clones and misses some; the assay was immunoSEQ multiplex PCR. This sample has about 21,000 clones, with around 96% found just once. The specimen was PBMCs. The receptors were gathered from a man aged 30-40 years in good health and CMV-seropositive. Both conserved end residues are part of each CDR3. Each record gives: J gene, D gene, clone size, V gene, CDR3 DNA, CDR3 protein. A D gene is named only where the DNA matches it firmly. Some rows have no size entry. The others give once, few or many, or a class for an expanded clone.

TRBJ2-3	TRBD2	.	TRBV6-6	TGTGCCAGCAGCCAAACTAGCGGGGGGGCAGATACGCAGTATTTT	CASSQTSGGADTQYF
TRBJ2-1	.	.	TRBV19	TGTGCCAGTAGTGGCAGGAAGTTCTCCTACAATGAGCAGTTCTTC	CASSGRKFSYNEQFF
TRBJ1-4	.	.	TRBV30	TGTGCCTGGAGTGTACCCAGTACTAAACATGAAAAACTGTTTTTT	CAWSVPSTKHEKLFF
TRBJ1-2	.	.	TRBV5-5	TGTGCCAGCAGCTTGCTGGGGGCGGGCTATGGCTACACCTTC	CASSLLGAGYGYTF
TRBJ2-7	.	.	TRBV19	TGTGCCAGTAGTATAAGTGCCTACTCCTACGAGCAGTACTTC	CASSISAYSYEQYF
TRBJ2-3	TRBD1	.	TRBV7-2	TGTGCCAGCAGCCGGGACAGGAGCACAGATACGCAGTATTTT	CASSRDRSTDTQYF
TRBJ1-1	TRBD1	.	TRBV27	TGTGCCAGCAGTTGGGGACAGCTGAACACTGAAGCTTTCTTT	CASSWGQLNTEAFF
TRBJ2-7	TRBD2	.	TRBV5-6	TGTGCCAGCAGCTTGGGTGCCGCAGCGGGGCTGATGTACGAGCAGTACTTC	CASSLGAAAGLMYEQYF
TRBJ2-1	TRBD2	.	TRBV9	TGTGCCAGCAGCGTATCCTCTCTTCTAGCGGGGATTGGCAATGAGCAGTTCTTC	CASSVSSLLAGIGNEQFF
TRBJ2-7	.	.	TRBV2	TGTGCCAGCAGCGTTGGACAGTTCGAGCAGTACTTC	CASSVGQFEQYF
TRBJ2-7	.	once	TRBV6-5	TGTGCCAGCAGTTACTCTGGAGCTCTCCCTTACTACGAGCAGTACTTC	CASSYSGALPYYEQYF
TRBJ2-2	TRBD1	.	TRBV11-3	TGTGCCAGCAGCTCCGGACAGGGAGGAGCCGGGGAGCTGTTTTTT	CASSSGQGGAGELFF
TRBJ2-1	TRBD1	.	TRBV4-3	TGCGCCAGCAGCCAAGACGGGGACAGTTTCTCAGCATATGAGCAGTTCTTC	CASSQDGDSFSAYEQFF
TRBJ1-2	.	.	TRBV19	TGTGCCAGTAGTATAGATCAACAGAACTCCTATGGCTACACCTTC	CASSIDQQNSYGYTF
TRBJ2-7	TRBD1	.	TRBV19	TGTGCCAGTTCCCCCGGACAGGGCCCCTACGAGCAGTACTTC	CASSPGQGPYEQYF
TRBJ2-7	.	.	TRBV5-1	TGCGCCAGCAACCTTGGAAGCTCGCTAGCTGAAGAGCAGTACTTC	CASNLGSSLAEEQYF
TRBJ1-5	.	.	TRBV10-3	TGTGCCATCAGTGAGGGGGCTAGGAGCAATCAGCCCCAGCATTTT	CAISEGARSNQPQHF
TRBJ1-1	.	.	TRBV4-3	TGCGCCAGCAGCCAAGACAGGGGCCGGGTGAACACTGAAGCTTTCTTT	CASSQDRGRVNTEAFF
TRBJ2-1	TRBD2	.	TRBV30	TGTGCCTGGACCAAAAGGACTAGCGGGAGGGCCTCCGGCAATGAGCAGTTCTTC	CAWTKRTSGRASGNEQFF